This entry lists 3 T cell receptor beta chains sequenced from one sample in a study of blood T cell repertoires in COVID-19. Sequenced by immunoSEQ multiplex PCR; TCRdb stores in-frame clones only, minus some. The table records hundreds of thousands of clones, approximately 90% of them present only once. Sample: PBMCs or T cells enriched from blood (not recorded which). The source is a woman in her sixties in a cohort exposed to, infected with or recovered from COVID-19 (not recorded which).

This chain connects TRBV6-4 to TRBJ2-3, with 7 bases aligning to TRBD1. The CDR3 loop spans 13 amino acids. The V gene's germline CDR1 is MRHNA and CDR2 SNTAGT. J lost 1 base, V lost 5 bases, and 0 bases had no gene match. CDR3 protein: CASSTGGTDTQYF. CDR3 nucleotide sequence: TGTGCCAGCAGTACAGGGGGCACAGATACGCAGTATTTT.

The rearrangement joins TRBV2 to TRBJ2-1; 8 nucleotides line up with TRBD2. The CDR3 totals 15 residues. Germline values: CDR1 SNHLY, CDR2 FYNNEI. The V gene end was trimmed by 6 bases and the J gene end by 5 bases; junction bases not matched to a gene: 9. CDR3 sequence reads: CASSIELAANNEQFF. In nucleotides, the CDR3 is TGTGCCAGCAGCATAGAACTAGCGGCGAACAATGAGCAGTTCTTC.

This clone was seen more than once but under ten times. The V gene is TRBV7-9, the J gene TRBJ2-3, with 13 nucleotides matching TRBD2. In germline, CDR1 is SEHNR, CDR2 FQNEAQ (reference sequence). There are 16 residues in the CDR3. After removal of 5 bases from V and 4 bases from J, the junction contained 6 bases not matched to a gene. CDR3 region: CASSGGTSGISDTQYF. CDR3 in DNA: TGTGCCAGCAGCGGAGGGACTAGCGGGATCTCAGATACGCAGTATTTT.